The sequence of this T cell receptor beta chain was determined in a study of blood T cell repertoires in COVID-19. The CDR3 sequence is 12 residues long. Trimming pared 3 bases from V and 5 bases from J, leaving 4 bases between. The germline V gene has CDR1 SGHAT and CDR2 FQNNGV. As originally analysed: For nucleated cells, counts were estimated from reference gene primer amplification. Produced via immunoSEQ multiplex PCR; TCRdb's table is partial and in-frame only. The V and J calls and the clone size are those of that table, but D and trimming were determined from the DNA. The repertoire holds 250,000 to 300,000 clones, with roughly 85% as singletons.

This clonotype was sampled from a man aged 55 to 70 who had recovered from COVID-19. V and J are TRBV11-2 and TRBJ2-2, with D hard to call. The sequenced material came from peripheral blood. The CDR3 DNA is TGTGCCAGCAGCTTCCGGACCGGGGAGCTGTTTTTT. Its protein is CASSFRTGELFF.